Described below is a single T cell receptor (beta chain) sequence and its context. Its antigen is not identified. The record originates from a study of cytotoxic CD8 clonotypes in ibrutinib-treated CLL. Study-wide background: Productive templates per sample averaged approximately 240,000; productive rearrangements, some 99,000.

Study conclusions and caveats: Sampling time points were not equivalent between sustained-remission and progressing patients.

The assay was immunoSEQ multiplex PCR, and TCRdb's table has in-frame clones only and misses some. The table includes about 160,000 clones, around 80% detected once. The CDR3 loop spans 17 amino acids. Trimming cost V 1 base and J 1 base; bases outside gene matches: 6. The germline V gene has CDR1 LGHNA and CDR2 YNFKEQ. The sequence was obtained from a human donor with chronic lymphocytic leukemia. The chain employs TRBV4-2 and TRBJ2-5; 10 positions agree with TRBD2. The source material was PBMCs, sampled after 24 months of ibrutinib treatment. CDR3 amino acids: CASSQGGLAGVQETQYF. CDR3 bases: TGTGCCAGCAGCCAAGGAGGCCTAGCGGGGGTCCAAGAGACCCAGTACTTC.